The source of this T cell receptor (beta chain) is a study of T cells after yellow fever vaccination. Study-level background: Each low-cell-number fraction was prepared by means of SMART-Seq v4 Ultra Low Input.

This clonotype was counted between two and nine times. 5'RACE template switching added a universal primer site and UMIs to TCR cDNA. TCRdb used MiXCR to reprocess the 5' RACE reads, holding one entry per CDR3 protein. Among 100,000 to 150,000 distinct CDR3 sequences listed, 6.5% to 8% were seen once. The CDR3 contains 14 residues. Trimming took 6 bases from V and 1 from J, leaving 12 bases between them. Germline V CDR1 and CDR2: MGHDK, SYGVNS. Source: CD4+ T cells sorted from PBMCs, taken 9 to 11 days after the first yellow fever vaccination. The TCR was taken from a man between 18 and 29 years old who received the YFV17D yellow fever vaccine. The chain employs TRBV25-1 and TRBJ1-1; perhaps TRBD1 as D (6 bases). CDR3 DNA: TGTGCCAGCAGGAAACAGGGACCGAACACTGAAGCTTTCTTT. Protein: CASRKQGPNTEAFF.